This T cell receptor beta chain came from a study of cytomegalovirus exposure and HLA in healthy donors. The PCR contained 60 Vbeta and 13 Jbeta primers. Clones were sequenced by immunoSEQ multiplex PCR, and TCRdb holds only the in-frame ones, with some missing. The table records more than 95,000 clones, 70% to 80% of them present only once. V was shortened by 7 bases and J by 2 bases, with 11 bases between the two germline ends. This CDR3 has 14 amino acids. Germline values: CDR1 SNHLY, CDR2 FYNNEI. This TCR was recovered from a woman between 50 and 59 years old in good health and CMV-seropositive. The sequencing sample was made of PBMCs. The rearrangement joins TRBV2 to TRBJ2-2; D is unclear. The DNA for the CDR3 is TGTGCCAGCACCGACCCAGGCAACACCGGGGAGCTGTTTTTT. Translated: CASTDPGNTGELFF.